A single TCR beta chain is shown here with its context. Antigen specificity is unknown. The data derive from a study of beta chain features in type 1 diabetes. Study outcomes and limitations: Patients with type 1 diabetes carried fewer insertions and had more deletions at their VDJ junctions. A greater similarity of naive, central memory and Treg TCRB repertoires was seen among patients than among healthy donors. Patients with Type 1 diabetes showed moderately but significantly shorter TCRB CDR3s in all four CD4+ subsets.

Looked up from germline, CDR1 is SGHNT and CDR2 is YYREEE (reference sequence). The V end lost 4 bases, the J end lost 5 bases, and 12 bases lay between the germline ends. The CDR3 sequence is 13 residues long. What was sequenced were expressed TCRB transcripts, since all of the isolated RNA had been reverse transcribed. TCRdb's table, derived via immunoSEQ multiplex PCR, lists solely in-frame clones and lacks some. The sample includes about 15,000 clones, roughly three quarters of them seen just once. Input material: stem cell memory CD4+ T cells from blood. The chain joins TRBV5-4 to TRBJ2-5; weak D call: TRBD1 (5 bases). The source of this sequence is a man between 25 and 39 years old with type 1 diabetes. CDR3 residues: CASSPGAWETQYF. The DNA for the CDR3 is TGTGCCAGCAGCCCTGGGGCCTGGGAGACCCAGTACTTC.